This entry describes one TCR beta chain. What it binds is not known. V lost 5 bases and J lost 0, with 17 bases in between. The germline CDR1 and CDR2 sequences are SGHTA and FQGNSA. The CDR3 spans 17 residues. This sample was taken from a study of response to subunit inactivated influenza vaccine. TCRdb reprocessed the RT-PCR reads via MiXCR and lists one record per CDR3 protein. Found here are about 700,000 distinct CDR3 sequences, approximately 15% of them singletons; the top ten hold 7.5% to 9%. Study conclusions and caveats: The authors put forward the suggestion that each seasonal influenza vaccination may bring in only a limited number of new T cells.

The rearrangement links TRBV7-2 to TRBJ2-1; no reliable D call. The starting material was PBMCs from blood, obtained 14 to 15 days before vaccination. The source of this sequence is a man aged 45-65 years who received an inactivated influenza vaccine. CDR3 DNA: TGTGCCAGCAGCAACCGGGCCCCCTTAGGCTCCTACAATGAGCAGTTCTTC. Translation gives CASSNRAPLGSYNEQFF. The full variable domain, completed using reference TRBV7-2 and TRBJ2-1, is GAGVSQSPSNKVTEKGKDVELRCDPISGHTALYWYRQSLGQGLEFLIYFQGNSAPDKSGLPSDRFSAERTGGSVSTLTIQRTQQEDSAVYLCASSNRAPLGSYNEQFFGPGTRLTVL.